Given below is one T cell receptor beta chain in context. What it binds is unknown. This sample is drawn from a study of identifying expanded T cells in peripheral blood. Study-wide findings and caveats: Over two and four weeks, about 15 and 19 clones changed, versus roughly 1.1 between replicates. Approximately two-week clone count variance significantly increased as total template count grew.

This CDR3 has 16 residues. V was trimmed by 0 bases and J by 2 bases, leaving 11 bases between them. From germline, CDR1 is LNHNV and CDR2 YYDKDF (reference sequence). Generated by immunoSEQ multiplex PCR, the TCRdb table keeps only in-frame clones and is missing some. The table lists over 90,000 clones, 88% of them singletons. This TCR came from a person aged 18-70 years in good health. This rearrangement joins TRBV15 to TRBJ1-3, with D unresolved. Material: blood. The chain's CDR3 is CATSRDLVGAGNTIYF. For the CDR3, the DNA is TGTGCCACCAGCAGAGATCTTGTGGGTGCTGGAAACACCATATATTTT. Full variable domain (rest looked up from reference TRBV15 and TRBJ1-3): DAMVIQNPRYQVTQFGKPVTLSCSQTLNHNVMYWYQQKSSQAPKLLFHYYDKDFNNEADTPDNFQSRRPNTSFCFLDIRSPGLGDTAMYLCATSRDLVGAGNTIYFGEGSWLTVV.